Each of the 7 T cell receptor beta chains below was sequenced from the same sample in a study of T cell responses to AZD1222 COVID-19 vaccine. Clones were sequenced by immunoSEQ multiplex PCR, and TCRdb holds only the in-frame ones, with some missing. The sample has roughly 150,000 clones; 70% to 90% are singletons. The material sequenced was peripheral blood, taken 28 days after the second AZD1222 dose. The receptors were gathered from an adult who received the AZD1222 COVID-19 vaccine.

V is TRBV19 and J is TRBJ1-1; D call uncertain. Trimming pared 6 bases from V and 1 base from J, leaving 12 bases between. Germline CDR1 LNHDA, CDR2 SQIVND (reference sequence). The CDR3 consists of 14 residues. The CDR3 DNA sequence: TGTGCCAGTAGGGTGTTCGGGAGGAACACTGAAGCTTTCTTT. It specifies CASRVFGRNTEAFF.

The chain has TRBV5-1 and TRBJ1-4; the match to TRBD1 covers 7 bases. V dropped 4 bases and J dropped 7; count of bases not matched to a gene: 10. CDR3 size: 15 residues. The germline V gene has CDR1 SGHRS and CDR2 YFSETQ. The CDR3 DNA reads as TGCGCCAGCAGCGTAGGTGAGGGGGCAAGTGAAAAACTGTTTTTT. It specifies CASSVGEGASEKLFF.

The V call is TRBV19, the J call TRBJ1-5, with a tentative D call TRBD1 (6 bases). CDR3 length equals 15 residues. V was clipped by 11 bases and J by 6 bases, with 23 bases between them. Germline CDR1 and CDR2: LNHDA and SQIVND (reference sequence). CDR3 sequence (DNA): TGTGCCGCAAAGGGACTTGGGGGGCCGGGTCAGCCCCAGCATTTT. Encoded protein: CAAKGLGGPGQPQHF. Combining the CDR3 with reference TRBV19 and TRBJ1-5 gives the whole variable domain DGGITQSPKYLFRKEGQNVTLSCEQNLNHDAMYWYRQDPGQGLRLIYYSQIVNDFQKGDIAEGYSVSREKKESFPLTVTSAQKNPTAFYLCAAKGLGGPGQPQHFGDGTRLSIL.

The rearrangement uses TRBV7-9 and TRBJ1-6; D is perhaps TRBD1 (6 bases). The CDR3 has 14 amino acids. Germline CDR1 is SEHNR and CDR2 is FQNEAQ (reference sequence). Trimming removed 5 bases at V and 10 bases at J, with 15 bases between. CDR3 amino acids: CASSKQGGQSPLHF. In DNA, the CDR3 is TGTGCCAGCAGCAAGCAGGGAGGACAGTCACCCCTCCACTTT.

The rearrangement joins TRBV10-3 to TRBJ1-1; 7 positions agree with TRBD1. The J segment lost 4 bases and the V segment lost 4 bases, leaving 12 bases of the junction unmatched. This CDR3 is built from 16 residues. CDR1 is ENHRY, CDR2 SYGVKD, per germline. CDR3 nucleotide sequence: TGTGCCATCAGTGGGACAGGTGGGGCGTGGGGCACTGAAGCTTTCTTT. This encodes CAISGTGGAWGTEAFF.

The chain joins TRBV28 to TRBJ2-4, with D possibly TRBD1 on 6 matching bases. Germline V gene data show CDR1 as MDHEN and CDR2 as SYDVKM. Trimming removed 4 bases at V and 2 bases at J, with 6 bases between. This CDR3 region has 13 residues. CDR3 region: CASSWDTKNIQYF. The CDR3 DNA sequence: TGTGCCAGCAGTTGGGACACCAAAAACATTCAGTACTTC.

The CDR3 loop reads CASLQGSSGNIQYF. The CDR3 DNA sequence: TGTGCCAGCTTACAGGGAAGTTCCGGAAACATTCAGTACTTC. The gene calls are TRBV2 and TRBJ2-4; perhaps TRBD1 as D (6 bases). From germline, CDR1 is SNHLY and CDR2 FYNNEI. Trimming removed 8 bases at V and 6 bases at J, with 17 bases between. This CDR3 spans 14 amino acids.